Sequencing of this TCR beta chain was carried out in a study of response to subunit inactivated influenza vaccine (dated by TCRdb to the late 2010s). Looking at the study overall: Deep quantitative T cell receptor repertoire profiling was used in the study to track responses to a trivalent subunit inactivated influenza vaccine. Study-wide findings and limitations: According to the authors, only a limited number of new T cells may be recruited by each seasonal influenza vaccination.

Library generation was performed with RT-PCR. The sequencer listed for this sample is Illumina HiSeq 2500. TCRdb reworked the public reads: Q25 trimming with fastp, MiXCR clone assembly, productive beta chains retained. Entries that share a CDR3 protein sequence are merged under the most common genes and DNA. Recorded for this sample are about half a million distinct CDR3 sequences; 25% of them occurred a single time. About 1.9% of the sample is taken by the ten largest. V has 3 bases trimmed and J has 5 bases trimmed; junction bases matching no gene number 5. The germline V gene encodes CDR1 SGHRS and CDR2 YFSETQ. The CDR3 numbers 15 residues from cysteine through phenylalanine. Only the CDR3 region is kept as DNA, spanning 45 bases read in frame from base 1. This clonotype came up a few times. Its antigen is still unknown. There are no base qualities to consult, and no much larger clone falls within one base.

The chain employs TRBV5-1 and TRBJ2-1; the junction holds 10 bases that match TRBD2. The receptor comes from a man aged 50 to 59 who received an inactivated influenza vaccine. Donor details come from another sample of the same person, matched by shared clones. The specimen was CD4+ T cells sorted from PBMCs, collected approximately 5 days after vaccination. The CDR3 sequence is CASSWILAGHNEQFF. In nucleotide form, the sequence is TGCGCCAGCAGCTGGATACTAGCGGGACACAATGAGCAGTTCTTC.